Following are 2 T cell receptor beta chains from one sample sequenced in a study of cytomegalovirus exposure and HLA in healthy donors. The PCR contained 60 Vbeta and 13 Jbeta primers. Profiling relied on immunoSEQ multiplex PCR, and the TCRdb table lists in-frame clones only, not all of them. The sample lists around 160,000 clones; 60% to 80% were seen once. Sample: PBMCs. The receptors were gathered from a man aged 45-65 years in good health and CMV-seropositive.

The chain is built from TRBV28 and TRBJ2-1, with D unresolved. Trimming pared 3 bases from V and 3 bases from J, leaving 6 bases between. The CDR3 extends over 13 amino acids. The germline V gene encodes CDR1 MDHEN and CDR2 SYDVKM. As DNA, the CDR3 is TGTGCCAGCAGTTTCGGAGTCTACAATGAGCAGTTCTTC. This codes for CASSFGVYNEQFF.

CDR3 in DNA: TGTGCCAGCAGGTGGACTAGCGGGTCTCCCGGGGAGCTGTTTTTT. Translation gives CASRWTSGSPGELFF. The chain uses TRBV6-5 and TRBJ2-2; 11 positions match TRBD2. This CDR3 spans 15 amino acids. The J segment lost 6 bases and the V segment lost 6 bases, leaving 6 bases of the junction unmatched. The germline V gene encodes CDR1 MNHEY and CDR2 SVGAGI.